This T cell receptor (beta chain) was sequenced during a study of metastatic and nonmetastatic thyroid tumors. In the study overall: Patients with malignant and benign thyroid disease provided blood and tumor or nodule tissue, whose repertoires were compared. Findings and limits, study-wide: Benign nodules were reported to have significantly lower TCR beta diversity than malignant thyroid tumors, in blood and tumor.

Germline V gives CDR1 SGHRS, CDR2 YFSETQ. The CDR3 covers 15 residues. Between the trimmed V and J ends, which lost 2 bases and 7 bases, there was a span of 15 bases. Authors' methods: CDR3 differences across clinicopathological groups were used to build a distant-metastasis classifier for papillary thyroid cancer. MiXCR was used by TCRdb to re-call the PCR reads. The V and J calls and clone size come from TCRdb's table, not from the authors' own analysis. The table lists around 23,000 clones, about 25% of them singletons, with roughly a fifth in the top ten. Thyroid surgery was preceded by no treatment in any patient. Of note for this clone: Its antigen is still unknown.

The receptor comes from a female donor with papillary thyroid cancer or a benign thyroid nodule (not recorded which). Some clones in this sample may be carry-over from other donors' samples. The sample was blood. J is TRBJ1-4 and V is TRBV5-1; no definite D call. CDR3 in DNA: TGCGCCAGCAGCTTACAAAGGAGGAGCGGTGAAAAACTGTTTTTT. This sequence encodes CASSLQRRSGEKLFF.